This T cell receptor (beta chain) was captured by sequencing in a study of beta chain features in type 1 diabetes. This clone has only a few counts. What it binds is not known. The germline V gene has CDR1 SQVTM and CDR2 ANQGSEA. The V end was cut by 4 bases, the J end by 0 bases, with 9 bases between. The CDR3 length is 13 residues. General study findings and limits: When Type 1 diabetes patients were examined, their TCRB CDR3s proved moderately but significantly shorter in all four CD4+ subsets. A cDNA-based sequencing approach could over-represent cells with high TCR expression.

Sequencing targeted expressed TCRB transcripts, as all isolated RNA had been reverse transcribed. Sequencing used immunoSEQ multiplex PCR; TCRdb keeps in-frame clones, though not all of them. The sample consists of hundreds of thousands of clones, 15% of them appearing once. This chain links TRBV29-1 with TRBJ1-1; D gene uncertain. The TCR originated in a man younger than 35 with type 1 diabetes. Sequencing input: naive CD4+ T cells from blood. The CDR3 nucleotides are TGCAGCGTTGTTACATCACTGAACACTGAAGCTTTCTTT. Its translation is CSVVTSLNTEAFF.